This TCR beta chain was captured by sequencing in a study of shared clonotypes between healthy human individuals. Trimming shortened V by 5 bases and J by 3 bases, and 14 bases separated the two germline ends. The CDR3 contains 15 residues. Germline V gene lookup returns CDR1 SGHVS and CDR2 FQNEAQ. Measured with immunoSEQ multiplex PCR; TCRdb has only the in-frame clones, and not every one. The top ten clones hold 0.14% of a sample with a few million clones, roughly 92% of them seen once. The chain carries TRBV7-8 and TRBJ1-3; tentatively, D is TRBD1 (6 bases). The sample taken for sequencing was naive CD4+ T cells sorted from blood. The subset: CD45RA+ positively selected. The TCR comes from a man aged 18 to 29 in good health. The CDR3 loop is CASSTERGVGNTIYF. The CDR3, as DNA: TGTGCCAGCAGCACCGAGAGGGGGGTTGGAAACACCATATATTTT.